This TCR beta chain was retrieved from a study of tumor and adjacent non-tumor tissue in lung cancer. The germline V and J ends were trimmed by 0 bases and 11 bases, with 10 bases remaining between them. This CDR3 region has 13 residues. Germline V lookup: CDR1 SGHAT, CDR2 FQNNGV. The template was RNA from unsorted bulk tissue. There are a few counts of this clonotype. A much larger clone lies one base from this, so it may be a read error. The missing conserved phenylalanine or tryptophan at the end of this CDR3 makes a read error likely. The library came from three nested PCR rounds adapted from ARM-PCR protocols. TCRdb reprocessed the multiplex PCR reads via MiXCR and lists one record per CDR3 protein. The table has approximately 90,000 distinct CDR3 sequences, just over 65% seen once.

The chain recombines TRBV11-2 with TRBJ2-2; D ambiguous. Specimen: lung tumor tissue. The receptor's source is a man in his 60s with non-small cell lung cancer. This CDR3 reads CASSLDNPIELFL. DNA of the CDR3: TGTGCCAGCAGCTTAGATAACCCCATAGAGCTGTTTCTT.